The next 18 T cell receptor beta chains were all read from a single sample in a study of OX40 agonist ivuxolimab in advanced cancers. Measured with immunoSEQ multiplex PCR; TCRdb has only the in-frame clones, and not every one. The sample lists about 20,000 clones, 80% to 95% occurring once. Material: CD4+ or CD8+ T cells sorted from blood, obtained in a trial of the OX40 agonist ivuxolimab. These receptors all come from an adult with an advanced solid tumor such as melanoma, head and neck, liver or kidney cancer.

V and J are TRBV6-5 and TRBJ2-3; D gene uncertain. V lost 5 bases and J lost 2, with 2 bases in between. In germline, CDR1 is MNHEY, CDR2 SVGAGI. The CDR3 covers 11 residues. CDR3: CASSDTDTQYF. CDR3 in DNA: TGTGCCAGCAGTGACACAGATACGCAGTATTTT.

The chain uses TRBV19 and TRBJ1-5, with D uncertain. Trimming removed 4 bases from V and 0 bases from J, with 10 bases in between. The CDR3 runs to 15 residues. Germline V gene sequence: CDR1 LNHDA, CDR2 SQIVND (reference sequence). The CDR3 DNA sequence: TGTGCCAGTAGTAGTACACATTATAGCAATCAGCCCCAGCATTTT. This sequence encodes CASSSTHYSNQPQHF.

V gene TRBV5-1 combines with J gene TRBJ2-3; 10 bases line up with TRBD2. J gave up 4 bases and V 2 bases, and 4 bases lay outside the gene matches. Germline V gene data show CDR1 as SGHRS and CDR2 as YFSETQ. The CDR3 sequence is 15 residues long. CDR3 nucleotides: TGCGCCAGCAGCTTCAGCGGGGGGGCGCCAGATACGCAGTATTTT. This sequence encodes CASSFSGGAPDTQYF.

The chain joins TRBV23-1 to TRBJ2-1, with 7 bases lining up with TRBD1. TRBV23-1 is an ORF, and what it does is uncertain. The V gene end was trimmed by 0 bases and the J gene end by 9 bases; junction bases not matched to a gene: 5. The CDR3 consists of 14 residues. The CDR3 is CASSQSQGVGEQFF. The CDR3 nucleotides read TGCGCCAGCAGTCAATCCCAGGGGGTGGGTGAGCAGTTCTTC.

The V and J genes are TRBV6-4 and TRBJ1-6; 8 nucleotides align to TRBD1. This CDR3 contains 19 residues. V gave up 2 bases and J gave up 0 bases; unmatched junction bases: 9. Germline V gives CDR1 MRHNA, CDR2 SNTAGT. CDR3 DNA sequence: TGTGCCAGCAGTGACAAGCAGAGGGACAGGAGCTCCTATAATTCACCCCTCCACTTT. Encoded protein: CASSDKQRDRSSYNSPLHF.

V is TRBV19 and J is TRBJ1-1; D call uncertain. Germline CDR1 reads LNHDA; CDR2 reads SQIVND (reference sequence). V lost 5 bases, J lost 7 bases, and 11 bases lay in between. The CDR3 consists of 12 residues. The CDR3: CASSPRGSEAFF. The CDR3 nucleotides are TGTGCCAGTAGTCCCCGCGGAAGTGAAGCTTTCTTT.

This rearrangement joins TRBV27 to TRBJ2-1; 8 nucleotides agree with TRBD2. J gave up 1 base and V 5 bases, and 7 bases lay outside the gene matches. The CDR3 runs 16 residues. Germline CDR1 and CDR2: MNHEY and SMNVEV (reference sequence). The CDR3 DNA reads TGTGCCAGCAGTCTAGAGCGGGGGCCTTCCTACAATGAGCAGTTCTTC. Its protein product is CASSLERGPSYNEQFF.

The chain links TRBV4-1 to TRBJ1-1; the D is unclear. With 4 bases removed from V and 4 bases from J, the gap between germline ends came to 10 bases. CDR1 is MGHRA and CDR2 is YSYEKL in the germline V gene. This CDR3 has 13 residues. The CDR3 reads CASSLGSSTEAFF. For the CDR3, the DNA is TGCGCCAGCAGCCTTGGTAGCAGCACTGAAGCTTTCTTT.

This clone was seen only once. The CDR3 here is CATAFRGDTDTQYF. The CDR3 DNA sequence: TGTGCCACTGCCTTCCGCGGGGACACAGATACGCAGTATTTT. The chain recombines TRBV15 with TRBJ2-3; tentatively, D is TRBD2 (6 bases). The V gene lost 9 bases and the J gene lost 2 bases, with 15 bases spanning the gap. CDR3 length: 14 residues. Germline assignment: CDR1 LNHNV and CDR2 YYDKDF (reference sequence).

V and J are TRBV27 and TRBJ2-1; possibly TRBD1 or TRBD2 for D (5 bases each). Germline V CDR1 and CDR2: MNHEY, SMNVEV (reference sequence). V was cut by 4 bases and J by 7 bases, with 14 bases left in between. The CDR3 runs 14 residues. CDR3 DNA: TGTGCCAGCAGTTACTACGGGACGGGGAATGAGCAGTTCTTC. Translating gives CASSYYGTGNEQFF.

The chain recombines TRBV7-2 with TRBJ2-3, with D perhaps TRBD1 or TRBD2 (5 bases each). The CDR3 spans 17 residues. Germline V CDR1 and CDR2: SGHTA, FQGNSA. V lost 5 bases and J 2 bases, leaving 20 bases between the germline ends. This CDR3 reads CASSPGTTKTITDTQYF. CDR3 nucleotide sequence: TGTGCCAGCAGCCCCGGGACGACGAAAACGATCACAGATACGCAGTATTTT.

V is TRBV5-1 and J is TRBJ2-2; 8 bases are a match to TRBD1. Germline CDR1 and CDR2: SGHRS and YFSETQ. The CDR3 is 15 amino acids. After removal of 2 bases from V and 4 bases from J, the junction contained 4 bases not matched to a gene. In DNA, the CDR3 is TGCGCCAGCAGCTTCAGGGGGCCGAGCACCGGGGAGCTGTTTTTT. Amino acids: CASSFRGPSTGELFF.

The CDR3 DNA sequence: TGCGCCAGCAGACTGACACCGTCCTACGAGCAGTACTTC. As protein: CASRLTPSYEQYF. The chain couples TRBV5-1 to TRBJ2-7; D unclear. The CDR3 runs 13 residues. V was clipped by 5 bases and J by 1 base, with 10 bases between them. CDR1 SGHRS and CDR2 YFSETQ come from the germline V gene.

The chain has TRBV4-1 and TRBJ1-1; 7 positions agree with TRBD1. The V and J ends lost 4 bases and 1 base, in that order; junction bases with no gene match: 3. The CDR3 contains 14 residues. Per germline, CDR1 MGHRA and CDR2 YSYEKL. DNA for the CDR3: TGCGCCAGCAGCCGAGGACAGGAGAACACTGAAGCTTTCTTT. Its translation: CASSRGQENTEAFF.

For this clone: Other DNA sequences in the same sample also yield this CDR3. The genes are TRBV5-1 and TRBJ1-2; D is ambiguous. CDR1 is SGHRS, CDR2 YFSETQ, per germline. The CDR3 loop spans 12 amino acids. Trimming removed 0 bases at V and 5 bases at J, with 5 bases between. The CDR3 DNA sequence: TGCGCCAGCAGCTTGGAGGGTTATGGCTACACCTTC. The encoded protein is CASSLEGYGYTF.

The CDR3 is CASSFASGGRKNEQFF. DNA of the CDR3: TGCGCCAGCAGCTTCGCTAGCGGGGGGAGAAAAAATGAGCAGTTCTTC. The gene calls are TRBV5-1 and TRBJ2-1; 11 bases align to TRBD2. In germline, CDR1 is SGHRS, CDR2 YFSETQ. The CDR3 is made up of 16 amino acids. The junction had 8 bases not matched to a gene; V was cut back by 2 bases and J by 7 bases.

CDR3 nucleotides: TGTGCCAGTAGCGGGGGCCTTACCTACGAGCAGTACTTC. Translated: CASSGGLTYEQYF. The rearrangement links TRBV19 to TRBJ2-7; D is tentatively TRBD1 or TRBD2 (6 bases each). The germline V gene encodes CDR1 LNHDA and CDR2 SQIVND (reference sequence). V was pared by 6 bases and J by 2 bases, with 11 bases between. This CDR3 region has 13 residues.

The chain couples TRBV5-1 to TRBJ1-1, with D perhaps TRBD1 (5 bases). Germline V CDR1 and CDR2: SGHRS, YFSETQ. Trimming left V 0 bases short and J 3 bases short, with 18 bases between. This CDR3 spans 17 amino acids. This CDR3 reads CASSLGLTEGRDTEAFF. CDR3 DNA: TGCGCCAGCAGCTTGGGATTGACAGAGGGGCGAGACACTGAAGCTTTCTTT.